The 32 T cell receptor beta chains below come from one sample, sequenced in a study of blood T cell repertoires in COVID-19. Some clones are missing from TCRdb's copy, which holds only in-frame ones; the method was immunoSEQ multiplex PCR. The sample lists about 70,000 clones; around 85% were seen once. Sequenced material: peripheral blood. The receptors come from a man between 40 and 49 years old with COVID-19, enrolled during active disease.

The genes are TRBV11-1 and TRBJ2-7; 12 nucleotides align to TRBD1. Germline V lookup: CDR1 SGHAT, CDR2 FQDESV (reference sequence). V was clipped by 6 bases and J by 4 bases; unmatched bases: 10. The CDR3 runs 16 residues. CDR3 bases: TGTGCCAGCAGTTCGGAACCGGGACAGGGGGCTTACGAGCAGTACTTC. This sequence encodes CASSSEPGQGAYEQYF.

The chain links TRBV28 to TRBJ2-7; 9 bases line up with TRBD1. V lost 5 bases, J lost 5 bases, and 7 bases stayed unmatched. The CDR3 length is 14 residues. CDR1 MDHEN and CDR2 SYDVKM come from the germline V gene. The CDR3 sequence: CASSAGQGRDEQYF. The CDR3 bases are TGTGCCAGCAGTGCGGGACAGGGAAGGGACGAGCAGTACTTC.

The rearrangement links TRBV30 to TRBJ2-3, with 10 bases aligning to TRBD1. V was pared by 4 bases and J by 5 bases, with 9 bases of the junction left unmatched. The CDR3 covers 15 residues. Looked up from germline, CDR1 is GTSNPN and CDR2 is SVGIG (reference sequence). The CDR3 protein is CAWTAGTGEVDTQYF. In DNA, the CDR3 is TGTGCCTGGACCGCCGGGACAGGGGAGGTAGATACGCAGTATTTT.

The chain combines TRBV5-1 with TRBJ2-7, with D perhaps matching TRBD2 (5 bases). V shed 6 bases and J shed 0 bases, with 13 bases lying between them. Germline loops: CDR1 SGHRS, CDR2 YFSETQ. The CDR3 has 14 residues. CDR3 protein: CASNDGGASYEQYF. As DNA, the CDR3 is TGCGCCAGCAATGATGGAGGTGCCTCCTACGAGCAGTACTTC.

The chain uses TRBV6-1 and TRBJ1-4; the match to TRBD1 covers 8 bases. The trim removed 0 bases at V and 0 bases at J, leaving 6 bases unmatched. There are 18 residues in the CDR3. CDR1 MNHNS and CDR2 SASEGT come from the germline V gene. The CDR3 protein is CASSEAAGGPATNEKLFF. As DNA, the CDR3 is TGTGCCAGCAGTGAAGCTGCAGGGGGCCCAGCAACTAATGAAAAACTGTTTTTT.

The chain couples TRBV10-3 to TRBJ1-1, with TRBD1 matching over 7 bases. V shed 6 bases, J shed 6 bases, and the junction held 4 bases outside the gene matches. The CDR3 sequence is 12 residues long. Germline CDR1 and CDR2: ENHRY and SYGVKD. The CDR3 DNA sequence: TGTGCCATCAGCGACAGGGTTTCTGAAGCTTTCTTT. This encodes CAISDRVSEAFF.

V usage is TRBV28 and J usage is TRBJ2-5; the D gene is possibly TRBD1 (6 bases). The CDR3 length is 15 residues. V lost 7 bases to trimming and J lost 4 bases, with 19 bases between them. Germline V gene lookup returns CDR1 MDHEN and CDR2 SYDVKM. CDR3 nucleotides: TGTGCCAGCAACATTAGAGGGCGCAGGGGAGAGACCCAGTACTTC. Translating gives CASNIRGRRGETQYF.

V gene TRBV7-8 combines with J gene TRBJ1-1; unclear D gene. The CDR3 is 14 residues long. With 5 bases removed from V and 3 bases from J, the gap between germline ends came to 13 bases. The germline gives CDR1 SGHVS, CDR2 FQNEAQ. This CDR3 is CASSLVEVHTEAFF. The CDR3 DNA sequence: TGTGCCAGCAGCCTAGTCGAGGTTCACACTGAAGCTTTCTTT.

DNA of the CDR3: TGTGCCAGCAGGCAACTAGCGGGGGGAGGAGATACGCAGTATTTT. It encodes CASRQLAGGGDTQYF. The chain joins TRBV2 to TRBJ2-3, with TRBD2 matching 12 bases. Germline CDR1 SNHLY, CDR2 FYNNEI. The CDR3 sequence is 15 residues long. J lost 5 bases, V lost 6 bases, and 6 bases had no gene match. The full variable domain, completed using reference TRBV2 and TRBJ2-3, is EPEVTQTPSHQVTQMGQEVILRCVPISNHLYFYWYRQILGQKVEFLVSFYNNEISEKSEIFDDQFSVERPDGSNFTLKIRSTKLEDSAMYFCASRQLAGGGDTQYFGPGTRLTVL.

The CDR3 loop is CASSQASLAGGLNNEQFF. As DNA, the CDR3 is TGTGCCAGCAGCCAGGCATCCCTAGCGGGGGGCCTCAACAATGAGCAGTTCTTC. The chain employs TRBV3-1 (or the pseudogene TRBV3-2) and TRBJ2-1; TRBD2 matches 11 bases. CDR1 and CDR2 from the germline V gene are LGHDT and YNNKEL (reference sequence). The CDR3 loop spans 18 amino acids. Unmatched junction bases numbered 12, after V lost 3 bases and J lost 5 bases.

The chain carries TRBV5-1 and TRBJ2-7; D possibly corresponds to TRBD1 (5 bases). CDR1 SGHRS and CDR2 YFSETQ come from the germline V gene. The CDR3 is 19 residues long. Trimming removed 2 bases from V and 2 bases from J, with 26 bases in between. The CDR3 sequence: CASSFFQVTGSLKTYEQYF. CDR3 DNA sequence: TGCGCCAGCAGCTTCTTCCAAGTTACAGGTTCCCTGAAGACCTACGAGCAGTACTTC.

The J gene is TRBJ1-2, the V gene TRBV5-4; D remains ambiguous. Germline V lookup: CDR1 SGHNT, CDR2 YYREEE (reference sequence). V was shortened by 1 base and J by 4 bases, with 11 bases between the two germline ends. This CDR3 is 14 amino acids long. Written as DNA, the CDR3 is TGTGCCAGCAGCTTGTCTGGAGCTGCCTATGGCTACACCTTC. Translation gives CASSLSGAAYGYTF.

This clone was counted a single time. The rearrangement uses TRBV3-1 (or the pseudogene TRBV3-2) and TRBJ2-1; 8 bases match TRBD2. This CDR3 region has 16 residues. V shed 4 bases and J 8 bases; nucleotides not matched to a gene: 13. The germline CDR1 and CDR2 sequences are LGHDT and YNNKEL (reference sequence). CDR3 coding DNA: TGTGCCAGCAGCCCACGGGAGGGACCCCTTTTCGATGAGCAGTTCTTC. This sequence encodes CASSPREGPLFDEQFF.

The chain has TRBV6-6 and TRBJ1-2; 8 bases match TRBD1. Germline values: CDR1 MNHNY, CDR2 SVGAGI (reference sequence). Trimming cost V 6 bases and J 8 bases; bases outside gene matches: 11. The length of the CDR3 is 14 residues. The CDR3 DNA sequence: TGTGCCAGCAGGGGGGCAGGGGGCCCCTGGGGCTACACCTTC. Encoded protein: CASRGAGGPWGYTF.

This clone was counted a single time. V gene TRBV7-2 combines with J gene TRBJ2-1; 8 bases are a match to TRBD1. Germline CDR1 SGHTA, CDR2 FQGNSA. The CDR3 is 15 residues long. The J segment lost 8 bases and the V segment lost 1 base, leaving 7 bases of the junction unmatched. CDR3 region: CASSLVVGQGDEQFF. CDR3 nucleotides: TGTGCCAGCAGCTTAGTGGTAGGACAGGGTGATGAGCAGTTCTTC.

The chain uses TRBV5-1 and TRBJ2-5, with 7 bases aligning to TRBD2. Trimming at V came to 2 bases and at J to 5 bases, leaving 6 bases not matched to a gene. The CDR3 contains 14 residues. Germline CDR1 SGHRS, CDR2 YFSETQ. The CDR3: CASSFGGNEETQYF. The CDR3 nucleotides are TGCGCCAGCAGCTTCGGGGGGAACGAGGAGACCCAGTACTTC.

The rearrangement links TRBV6-2 or TRBV6-3 to TRBJ2-1, with a possible D match to TRBD1 (5 bases). Looked up from germline, CDR1 is MNHEY and CDR2 is SVGEGT. The CDR3 loop spans 14 amino acids. V lost 2 bases, J lost 6 bases, and 11 bases lay in between. In nucleotides, the CDR3 is TGTGCCAGCAGTTACCCCGCCAGGGCCAATGAGCAGTTCTTC. Its translation: CASSYPARANEQFF.

The chain recombines TRBV5-4 with TRBJ2-1; 8 bases align to TRBD2. The germline CDR1 and CDR2 sequences are SGHNT and YYREEE (reference sequence). The length of the CDR3 is 16 residues. With V trimmed by 0 bases and J by 4 bases, 6 bases remained unmatched. The CDR3 sequence: CASSLGSGGWYNEQFF. The CDR3 coding sequence is TGTGCCAGCAGCTTGGGCAGCGGGGGTTGGTACAATGAGCAGTTCTTC. Full variable domain (missing parts from reference TRBV5-4 and TRBJ2-1): ETGVTQSPTHLIKTRGQQVTLRCSSQSGHNTVSWYQQALGQGPQFIFQYYREEENGRGNFPPRFSGLQFPNYSSELNVNALELDDSALYLCASSLGSGGWYNEQFFGPGTRLTVL.

This chain joins TRBV19 and TRBJ1-4; D not certain. This CDR3 is built from 16 residues. The germline V gene has CDR1 LNHDA and CDR2 SQIVND (reference sequence). V lost 4 bases, J lost 0 bases, and 12 bases lay in between. The CDR3, as DNA: TGTGCCAGTAGTAGGGCCAACAGTGCAACTAATGAAAAACTGTTTTTT. It is translated as CASSRANSATNEKLFF.

The chain employs TRBV27 and TRBJ2-7; D might be TRBD2 (5 bases). The ends were cut back, 4 bases at V and 4 bases at J, with 14 bases in the middle. CDR3 length equals 14 residues. Germline V CDR1 and CDR2: MNHEY, SMNVEV (reference sequence). CDR3 nucleotides: TGTGCCAGCAGTTCGGTGGACTCGGGTTACGAGCAGTACTTC. It yields the protein CASSSVDSGYEQYF.

This chain uses TRBV5-1 with TRBJ2-7; 8 bases fit TRBD1. From germline, CDR1 is SGHRS and CDR2 YFSETQ. The V segment lost 1 base and the J segment 2 bases; nucleotides outside the gene matches: 5. This CDR3 is built from 15 residues. The CDR3 loop is CASSLSTGATYEQYF. The CDR3 DNA follows: TGCGCCAGCAGCTTGTCGACAGGGGCCACCTACGAGCAGTACTTC.

The V call is TRBV6-5, the J call TRBJ2-5; TRBD1 agrees at 7 bases. After removal of 6 bases from V and 5 bases from J, the junction contained 12 bases not matched to a gene. This CDR3 region has 15 residues. In germline, CDR1 is MNHEY, CDR2 SVGAGI. DNA for the CDR3: TGTGCCAGCAGCCCAGGGGACAGTCCCCCCGAGACCCAGTACTTC. Its translation: CASSPGDSPPETQYF.

This clone was observed a handful of times. The chain links TRBV2 to TRBJ2-5; D ambiguous. CDR3 length: 14 residues. Trimming took off 2 bases at V and 0 bases at J, with 7 bases between the two ends. Germline V gene lookup returns CDR1 SNHLY and CDR2 FYNNEI. The CDR3 coding sequence is TGTGCCAGCAGTGAATCCCAGTACCAAGAGACCCAGTACTTC. This encodes CASSESQYQETQYF.

This chain connects TRBV3-1 (or the pseudogene TRBV3-2) to TRBJ1-2; TRBD1 might be the D (6 bases). The V end lost 4 bases, the J end lost 0 bases, and 15 bases lay between the germline ends. The CDR3 spans 16 residues. Germline CDR1 is LGHDT and CDR2 is YNNKEL (reference sequence). The CDR3, as DNA: TGTGCCAGCAGCCGGGGACGGGACAATGCTAACTATGGCTACACCTTC. This translates into CASSRGRDNANYGYTF.

The chain employs TRBV4-2 and TRBJ2-5; 13 positions match TRBD2. J lost 5 bases, V lost 4 bases, and 7 bases had no gene match. From germline, CDR1 is LGHNA and CDR2 YNFKEQ. The CDR3 covers 16 residues. The CDR3 sequence: CASSPGTSGAGETQYF. The DNA for the CDR3 is TGTGCCAGCAGCCCAGGGACTAGCGGGGCGGGGGAGACCCAGTACTTC.

The V and J genes are TRBV27 and TRBJ1-2; 9 nucleotides agree with TRBD1. The ends lost 3 bases at V and 4 bases at J; junction bases unmatched: 9. The CDR3 consists of 16 residues. In germline, CDR1 is MNHEY, CDR2 SMNVEV (reference sequence). The CDR3 nucleotides read TGTGCCAGCAGTTTCTCCTCGGGACAGGGAGGCTATGGCTACACCTTC. Translated: CASSFSSGQGGYGYTF.

This clone was observed a single time. The chain is built from TRBV5-1 and TRBJ1-3; TRBD1 aligns across 7 bases. Trimming cost V 3 bases and J 4 bases; bases outside gene matches: 7. This CDR3 is 15 amino acids long. From germline, CDR1 is SGHRS and CDR2 YFSETQ. The CDR3 DNA reads as TGCGCCAGCAGCTCGGGCAGGGGGTACGGAAACACCATATATTTT. Translating it yields CASSSGRGYGNTIYF.

The chain is built from TRBV25-1 and TRBJ2-7; 7 bases agree with TRBD2. V shed 6 bases and J 2 bases; nucleotides not matched to a gene: 1. From germline, CDR1 is MGHDK and CDR2 SYGVNS. CDR3 length equals 12 residues. CDR3 region: CASRGGTYEQYF. The CDR3 coding sequence is TGTGCCAGCAGGGGGGGGACCTACGAGCAGTACTTC.

The chain is built from TRBV20-1 and TRBJ1-1; D is ambiguous. The CDR3 has 10 residues. V was pared by 6 bases and J by 3 bases, with 5 bases between. CDR1 is DFQATT and CDR2 is SNEGSKA in the germline V gene (reference sequence). CDR3 DNA: TGCAGTGCCGGGGACACTGAAGCTTTCTTT. Its translation is CSAGDTEAFF.

The gene calls are TRBV10-1 and TRBJ1-2; 9 nucleotides align to TRBD1. The CDR3 consists of 13 residues. CDR1 is WNHNN and CDR2 is SYGVQD in the germline V gene (reference sequence). J gave up 4 bases and V 8 bases, and 5 bases lay outside the gene matches. CDR3 in amino acids: CASSGTGFYGYTF. CDR3 DNA sequence: TGCGCCAGCTCCGGGACAGGGTTCTATGGCTACACCTTC.

The chain has TRBV28 and TRBJ1-5; 7 positions match TRBD1. Germline V gene data show CDR1 as MDHEN and CDR2 as SYDVKM. J was trimmed by 0 bases and V by 5 bases; bases with no gene match: 4. This CDR3 contains 15 residues. In nucleotides, the CDR3 is TGTGCCAGCAGTCCCGGGACAGATAGCAATCAGCCCCAGCATTTT. Residues: CASSPGTDSNQPQHF.

The chain combines TRBV5-4 with TRBJ2-5, with D maybe TRBD2 (5 bases). Trimming cost V 4 bases and J 4 bases, with 17 bases left between them. CDR1 and CDR2 from the germline V gene are SGHNT and YYREEE (reference sequence). The CDR3 consists of 15 residues. Here the CDR3 reads CASSVGPGNGETQYF. DNA for the CDR3: TGTGCCAGCAGCGTGGGTCCGGGGAATGGAGAGACCCAGTACTTC.